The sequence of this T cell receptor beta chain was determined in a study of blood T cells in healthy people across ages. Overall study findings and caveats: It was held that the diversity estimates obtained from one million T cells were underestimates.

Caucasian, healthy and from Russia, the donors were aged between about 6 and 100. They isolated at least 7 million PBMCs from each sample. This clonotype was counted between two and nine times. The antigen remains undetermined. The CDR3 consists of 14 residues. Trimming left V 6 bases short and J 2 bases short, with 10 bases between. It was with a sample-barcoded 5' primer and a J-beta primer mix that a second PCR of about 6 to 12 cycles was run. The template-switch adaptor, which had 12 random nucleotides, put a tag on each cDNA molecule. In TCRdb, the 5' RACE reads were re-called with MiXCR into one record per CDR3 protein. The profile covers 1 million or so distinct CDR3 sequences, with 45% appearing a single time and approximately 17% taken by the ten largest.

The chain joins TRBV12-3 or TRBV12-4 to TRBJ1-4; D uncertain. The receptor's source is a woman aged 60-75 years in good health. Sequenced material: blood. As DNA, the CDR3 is TGTGCCAGCAGCCCGTGGTCGACTAATGAAAAACTGTTTTTT. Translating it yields CASSPWSTNEKLFF.